This T cell receptor (beta chain) appears in the sequencing data of a study of blood T cells in healthy people across ages. CDR1 is ENHRY, CDR2 SYGVKD, per germline. Trimming left V 2 bases short and J 4 bases short, with 17 bases between. CDR3 size: 16 residues. With a J-beta primer mix and a sample-barcoded 5' primer, a second PCR ran about 6 to 11 cycles. TCRdb reprocessed the 5' RACE reads via MiXCR and lists one record per CDR3 protein. The sample lists around 600,000 distinct CDR3 sequences, around half seen once, with approximately 23% in the top ten. Study-wide findings and caveats: PBMCs left unsorted prevented a conclusive naive versus antigen-experienced comparison. A greater number of naive CD4+ cells and higher diversity distinguished long-lived donors from aged donors. Strong correlation linked observed beta diversity and percent naive T cells. Diversity estimates drawn from one million T cells were deemed underestimates.

Points on this clonotype: Its antigen is undetermined.

The TCR originated in an elderly man in good health. Material for sequencing was blood. The J gene is TRBJ2-5, the V gene TRBV10-3, with a weak D call TRBD2 (6 bases). The CDR3 region has the DNA TGTGCCATCAGTGAGCCGCGGGACTCGGTGGCAGAGACCCAGTACTTC. This encodes CAISEPRDSVAETQYF.